One and the same sample provided the 28 T cell receptor beta chains below, sequenced in a study of T-cell reconstitution after alpha-beta-depleted transplantation in children. It was with unique molecular identifiers that the TCRbeta library was prepared. TCRdb re-called the PCR reads through MiXCR, storing one row per CDR3 protein. The repertoire consists of approximately 150,000 distinct CDR3 sequences, with 7.5% to 9% occurring once and the leading ten covering about a sixth. The sequencing here drew on PBMCs, mostly from graft donor cells, taken 180 days after TCRalphabeta/CD19-depleted stem cell transplant. These receptors came from a female patient aged 2-9 years who had a stem cell transplant for congenital amegakaryocytic thrombocytopenia, so the T cells may come from the graft donor.

This clonotype occurred many times. The chain is built from TRBV30 and TRBJ1-5; D not resolved. Germline CDR1 and CDR2: GTSNPN and SVGIG (reference sequence). V was pared by 1 base and J by 1 base, with 2 bases between. The CDR3 consists of 12 residues. The CDR3 DNA is TGTGCCTGGAGTGGAAGCAATCAGCCCCAGCATTTT. This encodes CAWSGSNQPQHF.

The chain carries TRBV6-1 and TRBJ2-7; TRBD1 agrees at 7 bases. In germline, CDR1 is MNHNS, CDR2 SASEGT. Germline trimming cut 3 bases from V and 3 bases from J; bases unmatched to any gene: 8. The CDR3 extends over 15 amino acids. CDR3 sequence reads: CASSETGWEFYEQYF. The CDR3 DNA follows: TGTGCCAGCAGTGAGACAGGGTGGGAGTTCTACGAGCAGTACTTC.

This clonotype occurred a few times. The V gene is TRBV18, the J gene TRBJ1-5; D gene uncertain. The V end was cut by 4 bases, the J end by 3 bases, with 10 bases between. Germline V gene lookup returns CDR1 KGHSH and CDR2 LQKENI. The CDR3 has 14 residues. The CDR3 DNA reads as TGTGCCAGCTCACAACCCGGGAACAATCAGCCCCAGCATTTT. This sequence encodes CASSQPGNNQPQHF.

This clonotype showed up many times. The rearrangement joins TRBV28 to TRBJ1-4; D may be TRBD1 (6 bases). The V and J ends lost 5 bases and 3 bases respectively, with 19 bases between them. CDR3 length equals 17 residues. Germline CDR1 and CDR2: MDHEN and SYDVKM. The CDR3 DNA reads as TGTGCCAGCAGTCCACGGCTTGGACAGAAGCCTAATGAAAAACTGTTTTTT. It translates to CASSPRLGQKPNEKLFF.

This clonotype showed up many times. The chain employs TRBV4-3 and TRBJ2-1; D may be TRBD1 or TRBD2 (7 bases each). CDR3 length equals 16 residues. Trimming stripped 4 bases from V and 8 bases from J, with 21 bases between. The germline V gene encodes CDR1 LGHNA and CDR2 YSLEER. CDR3 sequence (DNA): TGCGCCAGCAGCCGCAAAAACAGGGGACTACACGATGAGCAGTTCTTC. Translating it yields CASSRKNRGLHDEQFF.

At least ten counts were recorded for this clonotype. The V call is TRBV20-1, the J call TRBJ2-7, with D perhaps matching TRBD2 (6 bases). CDR3 length: 14 amino acids. The germline V gene encodes CDR1 DFQATT and CDR2 SNEGSKA (reference sequence). The V end lost 4 bases, the J end lost 0 bases, and 13 bases lay between the germline ends. Written as DNA, the CDR3 is TGCAGTGCTAAGCCCGGGACTGGCTCCTACGAGCAGTACTTC. Amino acids: CSAKPGTGSYEQYF.

This clonotype was recorded at least ten times. The chain joins TRBV5-1 to TRBJ2-1; 9 bases agree with TRBD2. The junction had 0 bases not matched to a gene; V was cut back by 4 bases and J by 4 bases. This CDR3 has 13 residues. The germline V gene encodes CDR1 SGHRS and CDR2 YFSETQ. In DNA form, the CDR3 reads TGCGCCAGCAGCGCGGGAGGGTACAATGAGCAGTTCTTC. Its translation is CASSAGGYNEQFF.

The chain joins TRBV4-1 to TRBJ2-7; maybe TRBD1 (5 bases). In germline, CDR1 is MGHRA, CDR2 YSYEKL. Trimming left V 0 bases short and J 6 bases short, with 9 bases between. CDR3 size: 13 residues. CDR3 residues: CASSQDRVGEQYF. The CDR3 DNA reads TGCGCCAGCAGCCAAGACAGGGTCGGCGAGCAGTACTTC.

This clonotype turned up a few times. The V gene is TRBV11-2, the J gene TRBJ2-7, with D perhaps matching TRBD1 (5 bases). The CDR3 consists of 15 residues. V shed 1 base and J shed 0 bases, with 10 bases lying between them. Per germline, CDR1 SGHAT and CDR2 FQNNGV. This CDR3 reads CASSLAPGFSYEQYF. CDR3 in DNA: TGTGCCAGCAGCTTAGCCCCAGGGTTCTCCTACGAGCAGTACTTC.

This clonotype was recorded at least ten times. V and J are TRBV20-1 and TRBJ1-1; possibly TRBD1 for D (6 bases). There are 14 residues in the CDR3. Trimming removed 5 bases from V and 3 bases from J, with 16 bases in between. CDR1 is DFQATT, CDR2 SNEGSKA, per germline (reference sequence). CDR3 amino acids: CSAQWGAGDTEAFF. CDR3 in DNA: TGCAGTGCTCAGTGGGGGGCTGGTGACACTGAAGCTTTCTTT.

This clonotype showed up many times. The chain couples TRBV11-3 to TRBJ2-7; 8 bases map to TRBD1. Losses at the gene ends were 5 bases for V and 3 bases for J; bases not matched to a gene: 9. The length of the CDR3 is 15 residues. Germline CDR1 is SGHNT and CDR2 is YENEEA. The CDR3 spells CASSLGQGELYEQYF. The CDR3 DNA is TGTGCCAGCAGCCTTGGACAGGGTGAACTCTACGAGCAGTACTTC. The whole variable domain, remainder taken from reference TRBV11-3 and TRBJ2-7, is EAGVVQSPRYKIIEKKQPVAFWCNPISGHNTLYWYLQNLGQGPELLIRYENEEAVDDSQLPKDRFSAERLKGVDSTLKIQPAELGDSAVYLCASSLGQGELYEQYFGPGTRLTVT.

This clonotype came up many times. The chain recombines TRBV7-2 with TRBJ1-2; possible D gene TRBD1, 5 bases. Germline V gene data show CDR1 as SGHTA and CDR2 as FQGNSA. This CDR3 has 14 amino acids. V was pared by 2 bases and J by 8 bases, with 15 bases between. CDR3: CASSLSGQGGGYTF. CDR3 coding DNA: TGTGCCAGCAGCTTATCGGGGCAGGGCGGCGGCTACACCTTC.

Many counts were recorded for this clonotype. The V call is TRBV7-6, the J call TRBJ1-4; D is unresolved. V dropped 2 bases and J dropped 1 base, with 11 bases sitting between them. Germline-derived CDR1 and CDR2 are SGHVS and FNYEAQ. CDR3 length: 16 amino acids. The CDR3 protein is CASSLRPSQTNEKLFF. In DNA, the CDR3 is TGTGCCAGCAGCTTACGTCCCAGCCAAACTAATGAAAAACTGTTTTTT.

This clonotype was picked up many times. The rearrangement links TRBV4-2 to TRBJ2-5, with D perhaps being TRBD1 or TRBD2 (5 bases each). In germline, CDR1 is LGHNA, CDR2 YNFKEQ. V dropped 3 bases and J dropped 5 bases, with 16 bases sitting between them. The CDR3 runs 15 residues. The CDR3 nucleotides read TGTGCCAGCAGCCATTCGGAGGCCCCAGGGGAGACCCAGTACTTC. Translated: CASSHSEAPGETQYF.

Ten or more counts support this clonotype. V gene TRBV20-1 combines with J gene TRBJ1-5; TRBD1 might be the D (6 bases). The V end lost 3 bases, the J end lost 2 bases, and 11 bases lay between the germline ends. This CDR3 has 14 residues. Looked up from germline, CDR1 is DFQATT and CDR2 is SNEGSKA (reference sequence). The CDR3 region is CSASGGGGNQPQHF. The CDR3, as DNA: TGCAGTGCTAGTGGCGGGGGCGGCAATCAGCCCCAGCATTTT.

This clonotype has a handful of counts. The chain combines TRBV10-3 with TRBJ2-6; D is unresolved. Germline loops: CDR1 ENHRY, CDR2 SYGVKD. V was trimmed by 0 bases and J by 0 bases, leaving 3 bases between them. This CDR3 region has 15 residues. As DNA, the CDR3 is TGTGCCATCAGTGAGTCTCTCTCTGGGGCCAACGTCCTGACTTTC. It is translated as CAISESLSGANVLTF.

This clonotype was observed many times. This chain connects TRBV5-1 to TRBJ2-7; 7 bases match TRBD1. V was clipped by 6 bases and J by 0 bases; unmatched bases: 9. Germline-derived CDR1 and CDR2 are SGHRS and YFSETQ. CDR3 length equals 15 residues. CDR3 nucleotides: TGCGCCAGCATAATAAGGGACAGTAGCTCCTACGAGCAGTACTTC. The encoded protein is CASIIRDSSSYEQYF.

The table lists this clonotype with many counts. The chain joins TRBV28 to TRBJ2-5; no clear D gene. V was trimmed by 1 base and J by 4 bases, leaving 7 bases between them. This CDR3 contains 13 residues. Per the germline V gene, CDR1 is MDHEN and CDR2 is SYDVKM. CDR3 sequence: CASSLFLGETQYF. The CDR3 DNA is TGTGCCAGCAGTTTATTTTTGGGAGAGACCCAGTACTTC.

This clonotype was detected many times. This chain uses TRBV11-2 with TRBJ1-2, with D possibly TRBD1 on 6 matching bases. Trimming removed 2 bases from V and 5 bases from J, with 12 bases in between. Germline lookup yields CDR1 SGHAT and CDR2 FQNNGV. CDR3 size: 14 residues. CDR3 amino acids: CASSLTGTSYGYTF. In nucleotides, the CDR3 is TGTGCCAGCAGCTTAACCGGGACATCGTATGGCTACACCTTC.

This clonotype was detected many times. This chain uses TRBV4-1 with TRBJ2-3, with a possible D match to TRBD1 (6 bases). The CDR3 has 18 amino acids. Germline CDR1 reads MGHRA; CDR2 reads YSYEKL. V was pared by 4 bases and J by 4 bases, with 24 bases between. The CDR3 DNA is TGCGCCAGCAGCCCCACAGTGGCGTGGGGGACAAGATCAGATACGCAGTATTTT. It is translated as CASSPTVAWGTRSDTQYF.

This clonotype was seen only a few times. The rearrangement joins TRBV7-9 to TRBJ2-7; TRBD2 matches 7 bases. CDR3 length equals 14 residues. The J segment lost 0 bases and the V segment lost 8 bases, leaving 7 bases of the junction unmatched. From germline, CDR1 is SEHNR and CDR2 FQNEAQ (reference sequence). DNA of the CDR3: TGTGCCAGCCGCGGGGGAAACCACTCCTACGAGCAGTACTTC. This encodes CASRGGNHSYEQYF.

This clonotype was observed many times. V and J are TRBV12-3 or TRBV12-4 and TRBJ1-1; D not resolved. The CDR3 length is 12 residues. V lost 3 bases to trimming and J lost 3 bases, with 5 bases between them. CDR3 in amino acids: CASSFLHTEAFF. In DNA form, the CDR3 reads TGTGCCAGCAGTTTTTTACACACTGAAGCTTTCTTT.

In its sample, this clonotype was seen many times. This rearrangement joins TRBV12-3 or TRBV12-4 to TRBJ1-1; D unresolved. The V and J ends lost 2 bases and 6 bases respectively, with 10 bases between them. The length of the CDR3 is 13 residues. The CDR3 DNA follows: TGTGCCAGCAGTTTATGGGGATTTGCTGAAGCTTTCTTT. This sequence encodes CASSLWGFAEAFF.

This clonotype was seen more than once but under ten times. The V call is TRBV20-1, the J call TRBJ1-6; D is possibly TRBD1 (6 bases). The length of the CDR3 is 18 residues. With 0 bases removed from V and 1 base from J, the gap between germline ends came to 16 bases. Germline-derived CDR1 and CDR2 are DFQATT and SNEGSKA (reference sequence). CDR3 coding DNA: TGCAGTGCTAGAGATACGCGGGGGGGCAGTTCCTATAATTCACCCCTCCACTTT. Its translation is CSARDTRGGSSYNSPLHF.

In its sample, this clonotype was seen a few times. V usage is TRBV12-3 or TRBV12-4 and J usage is TRBJ2-1; TRBD2 aligns across 8 bases. The CDR3 runs 16 residues. Germline trimming cut 5 bases from V and 3 bases from J; bases unmatched to any gene: 9. Here the CDR3 reads CASSPDLAGLYNEQFF. The CDR3 DNA reads as TGTGCCAGCAGTCCAGACTTAGCGGGGCTCTACAATGAGCAGTTCTTC.

The chain combines TRBV20-1 with TRBJ2-1; 10 nucleotides agree with TRBD2. V was pared by 0 bases and J by 0 bases, with 14 bases of the junction left unmatched. Germline V CDR1 and CDR2: DFQATT, SNEGSKA (reference sequence). The CDR3 sequence is 20 residues long. The CDR3 is CSARDLGSYSGGSSYNEQFF. CDR3 in DNA: TGCAGTGCTAGAGATCTGGGCTCGTATAGCGGGGGGAGCTCCTACAATGAGCAGTTCTTC.

This clonotype turned up a few times. The chain links TRBV20-1 to TRBJ1-2, with a possible D match to TRBD1 (6 bases). Germline V gives CDR1 DFQATT, CDR2 SNEGSKA (reference sequence). This CDR3 is built from 13 residues. V lost 4 bases, J lost 6 bases, and 15 bases lay in between. Here the CDR3 DNA reads TGCAGTGCTACAGGGGAACCCACGAATGGCTACACCTTC. This sequence encodes CSATGEPTNGYTF.

There are many counts of this clonotype. The chain employs TRBV5-8 and TRBJ2-1, with 11 bases matching TRBD1. V lost 6 bases and J lost 8; bases outside the gene matches: 10. Germline V CDR1 and CDR2: SGHTS, YDEGEE. The CDR3 length is 15 residues. Here the CDR3 reads CASTNLRTGGYEQFF. The CDR3, as DNA: TGTGCCAGCACCAATCTGAGGACAGGGGGCTATGAGCAGTTCTTC. Full variable domain (outside the CDR3, taken from reference TRBV5-8 and TRBJ2-1): EAGVTQSPTHLIKTRGQQATLRCSPISGHTSVYWYQQALGLGLQFLLWYDEGEERNRGNFPPRFSGRQFPNYSSELNVNALELEDSALYLCASTNLRTGGYEQFFGPGTRLTVL.